This T cell receptor beta chain stems from a study of blood T cells in healthy people across ages. Points from the study as a whole: Estimates based on one million T cells were treated as lower bounds.

The authors drew roughly 9.8 milliliters of peripheral blood from each donor. Worth noting for this clonotype: The antigen is undetermined.

Alongside a J-beta primer mix, a sample-barcoded 5' primer served in a second PCR lasting 7 to 11 cycles. Each CDR3 protein is one row after TCRdb ran MiXCR on the 5' RACE reads. The sample yields about 510,000 distinct CDR3 sequences, about 27% seen once. The CDR3 consists of 14 residues. The germline V gene has CDR1 LNHNV and CDR2 YYDKDF (reference sequence). This same sample was also part of a study on T cells of mothers and their children.

The rearrangement links TRBV15 to TRBJ2-5; the match to TRBD2 covers 7 bases. The J call may be mistaken, given a closer DNA end match to TRBJ2-1. Sequencing was carried out using blood. The source of this sequence is a boy aged 2-9 years in good health. The CDR3, as DNA: TGTGCCACCAGCAGCGGGAGGAGGTCAGATGAGCAGTTCTTC. It is translated as CATSSGRRSDEQFF.